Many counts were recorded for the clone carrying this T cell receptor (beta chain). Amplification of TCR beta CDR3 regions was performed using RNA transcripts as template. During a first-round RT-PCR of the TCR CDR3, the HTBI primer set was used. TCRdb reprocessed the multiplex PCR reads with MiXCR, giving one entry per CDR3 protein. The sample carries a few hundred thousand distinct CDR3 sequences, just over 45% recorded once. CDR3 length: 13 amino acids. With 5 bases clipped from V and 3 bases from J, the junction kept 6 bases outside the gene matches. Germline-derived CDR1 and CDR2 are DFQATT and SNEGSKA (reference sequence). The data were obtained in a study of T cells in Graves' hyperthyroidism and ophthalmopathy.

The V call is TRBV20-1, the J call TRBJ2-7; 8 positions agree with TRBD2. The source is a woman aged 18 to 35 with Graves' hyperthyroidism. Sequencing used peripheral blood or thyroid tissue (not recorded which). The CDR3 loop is CSAGTTSDYEQYF. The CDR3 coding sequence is TGCAGTGCTGGAACGACTAGCGACTACGAGCAGTACTTC.